The clone carrying this TCR beta chain was recorded once. Its antigen is not known. This sample includes further DNA sequences coding for the same CDR3. TCRdb's copy holds only in-frame clones and misses some; the assay was immunoSEQ multiplex PCR. The repertoire holds 1,400,000 or so clones, with approximately 98.5% as singletons. These data belong to a study of shared clonotypes between healthy human individuals. Study-wide points: Rarefaction gave evidence that sorted-subset sequencing remained incomplete despite large depth. Expectations were that clonotype sharing among donors would be affected by sequencing depth.

CDR3 length: 13 amino acids. The V end was cut by 0 bases, the J end by 8 bases, with 11 bases between. The germline gives CDR1 SGHDT, CDR2 YYEEEE. Material: naive CD4+ T cells sorted from blood. The subset is: CD45RA+ positively selected. The source of this sequence is a man aged 25-40 years in good health. The chain employs TRBV5-6 and TRBJ1-2; D might be TRBD1 (6 bases). DNA for the CDR3: TGTGCCAGCAGCTTGGACAGGGTCGGCGGCTACACCTTC. Its translation: CASSLDRVGGYTF. The whole variable domain, remainder taken from reference TRBV5-6 and TRBJ1-2, is DAGVTQSPTHLIKTRGQQVTLRCSPKSGHDTVSWYQQALGQGPQFIFQYYEEEERQRGNFPDRFSGHQFPNYSSELNVNALLLGDSALYLCASSLDRVGGYTFGSGTRLTVV.